Below, one T cell receptor (beta chain) is given with its context. Its antigen is unidentified. This sample was taken from a study of post-analysis software for immune sequencing data. At the level of the study: The courses of disease that were included comprised relapsing-remitting, secondary progressive and progressive-relapsing multiple sclerosis.

The CDR3 contains 16 residues. V lost 3 bases and J 0 bases, leaving 11 bases between the germline ends. Germline assignment: CDR1 KGHSH and CDR2 LQKENI. Unique molecular identifiers were built into the TCR beta cDNA libraries. Starting from around 1 to 10 million T cells, the study yielded approximately 500,000 cDNA molecules. TCRdb reprocessed the PCR reads with MiXCR, giving one entry per CDR3 protein. The sample yields about 500,000 distinct CDR3 sequences, 45% seen once. General study results and limits: Multiple sclerosis was associated with a significant reduction in normalized Chao1 diversity relative to controls. The study found TRBV5-6, TRBV5-1 and TRBV20-1 among 4 or 5 TRBV segments more frequent in patients than controls.

The genes are TRBV18 and TRBJ1-4, with D tentatively TRBD1 (5 bases). Sequences were obtained from blood. This receptor was identified in a girl aged 5 to 17 with multiple sclerosis. The CDR3 DNA is TGTGCCAGCTCACCGAGGGGCATTGCAACTAATGAAAAACTGTTTTTT. Protein: CASSPRGIATNEKLFF.